These T cell receptor beta chains were read from a single sample in a study of shared clonotypes between healthy human individuals. Sequencing used immunoSEQ multiplex PCR; TCRdb keeps in-frame clones, though not all of them. Of 2 million to 2.5 million clones listed, approximately 94% were seen once; the top ten hold 0.36%. What was sequenced was naive CD4+ T cells from PBMCs. The receptors derive from a man between 18 and 29 years old in good health. Some clones in this sample may be carry-over from other donors' samples. Both conserved end residues are part of each CDR3. D genes are given only for firm matches. Clone size appears in some rows only: once, few, many, or a class for an expanded clone.

J gene: TRBJ1-2; V gene: TRBV11-2; D gene: TRBD1; clone size: .; CDR3 protein: CASSLVQRQGYGYTF; CDR3 DNA: TGTGCCAGCAGCTTAGTTCAACGACAGGGGTATGGCTACACCTTC
J gene: TRBJ2-2; V gene: TRBV4-3; D gene: TRBD2; clone size: .; CDR3 protein: CASSRTLAGNTGELFF; CDR3 DNA: TGCGCCAGCAGCCGGACTCTAGCGGGGAACACCGGGGAGCTGTTTTTT
J gene: TRBJ2-1; V gene: TRBV7-2; D gene: TRBD1; clone size: .; CDR3 protein: CASSSTGTGYNEQFF; CDR3 DNA: TGTGCCAGCAGCTCCACCGGGACAGGGTACAATGAGCAGTTCTTC
J gene: TRBJ2-2; V gene: TRBV6-1; D gene: .; clone size: .; CDR3 protein: CASSESTANTGELFF; CDR3 DNA: TGTGCCAGCAGTGAATCGACAGCGAACACCGGGGAGCTGTTTTTT
J gene: TRBJ1-4; V gene: TRBV5-5; D gene: TRBD1; clone size: once; CDR3 protein: CASSPGTGGTEKLFF; CDR3 DNA: TGTGCCAGCAGCCCCGGGACAGGGGGTACTGAAAAACTGTTTTTT
J gene: TRBJ1-1; V gene: TRBV19; D gene: .; clone size: .; CDR3 protein: CASSIGGAASGNTEAFF; CDR3 DNA: TGTGCCAGTAGTATAGGGGGCGCGGCTTCTGGGAACACTGAAGCTTTCTTT
J gene: TRBJ1-1; V gene: TRBV27; D gene: TRBD1; clone size: once; CDR3 protein: CASSLRADRKAEAFF; CDR3 DNA: TGTGCCAGCAGTTTAAGGGCGGACAGGAAGGCTGAAGCTTTCTTT
J gene: TRBJ2-2; V gene: TRBV19; D gene: .; clone size: .; CDR3 protein: CASTENTGELFF; CDR3 DNA: TGTGCCAGTACAGAGAACACCGGGGAGCTGTTTTTT
J gene: TRBJ2-5; V gene: TRBV11-2; D gene: .; clone size: .; CDR3 protein: CASSSVRGRNDVDF; CDR3 DNA: TGTGCCAGCAGCTCGGTCCGGGGTCGCAACGACGTGGACTTC
J gene: TRBJ2-3; V gene: TRBV7-2; D gene: .; clone size: .; CDR3 protein: CASSAPWGGVTSTDTQYF; CDR3 DNA: TGTGCCAGCAGCGCCCCCTGGGGCGGAGTGACTAGCACAGATACGCAGTATTTT
J gene: TRBJ2-7; V gene: TRBV5-5; D gene: .; clone size: .; CDR3 protein: CASSQRTALRGEQYF; CDR3 DNA: TGTGCCAGCAGCCAAAGGACAGCCCTGAGGGGCGAGCAGTACTTC
J gene: TRBJ2-1; V gene: TRBV7-9; D gene: TRBD2; clone size: .; CDR3 protein: CASRRREGAGEQFF; CDR3 DNA: TGTGCCAGCAGGAGGCGGGAGGGTGCTGGTGAGCAGTTCTTC
J gene: TRBJ2-3; V gene: TRBV5-4; D gene: TRBD2; clone size: .; CDR3 protein: CASSYAGVTDTQYF; CDR3 DNA: TGTGCCAGCAGCTATGCGGGAGTGACAGATACGCAGTATTTT
J gene: TRBJ1-1; V gene: TRBV28; D gene: .; clone size: .; CDR3 protein: CASSFGVLRGMNTEAFF; CDR3 DNA: TGTGCCAGCAGTTTTGGGGTTTTGAGGGGAATGAACACTGAAGCTTTCTTT
J gene: TRBJ2-2; V gene: TRBV7-9; D gene: TRBD1; clone size: .; CDR3 protein: CASSSLLRQGTGELFF; CDR3 DNA: TGTGCCAGCAGCTCCCTCCTTCGACAGGGAACCGGGGAGCTGTTTTTT
J gene: TRBJ2-4; V gene: TRBV28; D gene: TRBD1; clone size: .; CDR3 protein: CASSPTGENIQYF; CDR3 DNA: TGTGCCAGCAGTCCAACAGGGGAAAACATTCAGTACTTC
J gene: TRBJ2-7; V gene: TRBV7-6; D gene: .; clone size: .; CDR3 protein: CASSLGPRRSAYEQYF; CDR3 DNA: TGTGCCAGCAGCTTAGGTCCGAGGAGAAGTGCCTACGAGCAGTACTTC
J gene: TRBJ1-6; V gene: TRBV4-2; D gene: .; clone size: .; CDR3 protein: CASSHGEGEVPLHF; CDR3 DNA: TGTGCCAGCAGCCATGGGGAGGGTGAGGTACCCCTCCACTTT